This record looks at one TCR beta chain sequence and its context. Its antigen is not known. Clones were read by immunoSEQ multiplex PCR, and TCRdb kept only the in-frame ones, dropping some. The data hold 20,000 to 25,000 clones, with under 55% observed a single time. This entry belongs to a study of neoadjuvant anti-PD-1 for oral cavity cancer. At the level of the study: Before surgery, most patients got three to four biweekly 3 mg/kg nivolumab doses. Non-progressing patients received a fourth nivolumab dose near day 43, then surgery on days 50-56.

Regarding the study as a whole: Only a few patients per response group were TCR-analyzed; validation needed. Pretreatment Treg/Th17 ratio correlated inversely with post-treatment tumor clonality.

This sample's time point: after neoadjuvant nivolumab, at surgical resection. V shed 5 bases and J 5 bases; nucleotides not matched to a gene: 14. Germline CDR1 is SGHVS and CDR2 is FNYEAQ. The CDR3 has 17 amino acids. V and J are TRBV7-6 and TRBJ1-2; 10 positions agree with TRBD1. Sequenced here: tumor tissue, sampled after nivolumab (anti-PD-1) treatment. The source of this sequence is a person aged 40 to 85 with oral cavity squamous cell carcinoma. The CDR3 DNA sequence: TGTGCCAGCAGCGCCCTGACAGGGGGCGGGACAAGGTATGGCTACACCTTC. Amino acids: CASSALTGGGTRYGYTF.